Following are 31 T cell receptor beta chains from one sample sequenced in a study of T cell repertoires in aging, cancer and after chemotherapy. TCR beta rearrangements were amplified from peripheral blood genomic DNA. Multiplex touch-down PCR with TRB-A/B primers amplified rearranged V-D-J TRB sequences. MiXCR, applied by TCRdb to the multiplex PCR reads, yields one record per CDR3 protein. The profile covers fewer than 15,000 distinct CDR3 sequences, with 25% appearing a single time and 45% to 50% taken by the ten largest. The sequencing input was blood. The receptors derive from a human donor in good health.

V usage is TRBV6-5 and J usage is TRBJ2-5; 11 bases fit TRBD2. Germline trimming cut 6 bases from V and 5 bases from J; bases unmatched to any gene: 11. The CDR3 length is 16 residues. CDR1 is MNHEY and CDR2 is SVGAGI in the germline V gene. The CDR3 loop reads CASSRTSGGSVETQYF. As DNA, the CDR3 is TGTGCCAGCAGCCGCACTAGCGGGGGCTCCGTTGAGACCCAGTACTTC.

This clonotype was detected only once. The chain uses TRBV5-6 and TRBJ2-1; perhaps TRBD1 as D (6 bases). The CDR3 is 14 amino acids. Between the trimmed V and J ends, which lost 3 bases and 9 bases, there was a span of 16 bases. Germline-derived CDR1 and CDR2 are SGHDT and YYEEEE. CDR3 region: CASSSRRGRGEQFF. The CDR3 DNA reads TGTGCCAGCAGCTCGCGCAGGGGCAGAGGTGAGCAGTTCTTC.

This rearrangement joins TRBV15 to TRBJ1-6; 8 bases are a match to TRBD1. Trimming removed 5 bases from V and 7 bases from J; junction bases left unmatched: 13. The CDR3 is 17 residues long. CDR1 is LNHNV, CDR2 YYDKDF, per germline (reference sequence). CDR3 in DNA: TGTGCCACCAGCGGACCGGGACAGGAGAATAAAAATTCACCCCTCCACTTT. It yields the protein CATSGPGQENKNSPLHF. Looking up the rest from reference TRBV15 and TRBJ1-6 gives the full variable domain: DAMVIQNPRYQVTQFGKPVTLSCSQTLNHNVMYWYQQKSSQAPKLLFHYYDKDFNNEADTPDNFQSRRPNTSFCFLDIRSPGLGDTAMYLCATSGPGQENKNSPLHFGNGTRLTVT.

In this sample, this clonotype turned up a few times. CDR3 coding DNA: TGTGCCAGCAGACTGTCCAGCACAGATACGCAGTATTTT. Its protein product is CASRLSSTDTQYF. This chain joins TRBV5-4 and TRBJ2-3; D is unclear. Germline CDR1 is SGHNT and CDR2 is YYREEE (reference sequence). The CDR3 is 13 residues long. Trimming left V 5 bases short and J 0 bases short, with 7 bases between.

In this sample, this clonotype turned up a few times. This rearrangement joins TRBV20-1 to TRBJ2-1; D gene ambiguous. V lost 2 bases and J 8 bases, leaving 7 bases between the germline ends. CDR1 and CDR2 from the germline V gene are DFQATT and SNEGSKA (reference sequence). This CDR3 comprises 11 residues. The CDR3: CSARPVDEQFF. The CDR3 DNA reads TGCAGTGCTAGACCGGTGGATGAGCAGTTCTTC.

The chain has TRBV7-2 and TRBJ1-2, with TRBD1 identical over 7 bases. Germline loops: CDR1 SGHTA, CDR2 FQGNSA. V lost 4 bases, J lost 4 bases, and 12 bases stayed unmatched. This CDR3 is 16 amino acids long. DNA for the CDR3: TGTGCCAGCAGCTCTAGGACAGGAGTCGGTGGCTATGGCTACACCTTC. Residues: CASSSRTGVGGYGYTF.

V gene TRBV12-3 or TRBV12-4 combines with J gene TRBJ1-4, with 8 bases matching TRBD1. After removal of 2 bases from V and 8 bases from J, the junction contained 4 bases not matched to a gene. The CDR3 is 14 amino acids. This CDR3 reads CASSLQGAPEKLFF. In DNA, the CDR3 is TGTGCCAGCAGTTTACAGGGGGCGCCGGAAAAACTGTTTTTT.

This chain links TRBV20-1 with TRBJ2-7; 9 nucleotides line up with TRBD1. J was trimmed by 0 bases and V by 6 bases; bases with no gene match: 12. CDR1 and CDR2 (germline): DFQATT, SNEGSKA (reference sequence). The CDR3 loop spans 16 amino acids. This CDR3 reads CSAPNTGTGRSYEQYF. As DNA, the CDR3 is TGCAGTGCGCCTAATACCGGGACAGGGCGCTCCTACGAGCAGTACTTC.

The chain joins TRBV7-3 to TRBJ2-3; 11 positions agree with TRBD1. The V and J ends lost 4 bases and 2 bases, in that order; junction bases with no gene match: 2. In germline, CDR1 is SGHTA, CDR2 FQGTGA. The CDR3 runs 15 residues. CDR3 DNA sequence: TGTGCCAGCAGCTGGACAGGGGGCCTCACAGATACGCAGTATTTT. Translating gives CASSWTGGLTDTQYF.

The chain is built from TRBV20-1 and TRBJ1-2; maybe TRBD1 (5 bases). Trimming removed 3 bases from V and 4 bases from J, with 12 bases in between. The germline gives CDR1 DFQATT, CDR2 SNEGSKA (reference sequence). The length of the CDR3 is 13 residues. The CDR3 DNA is TGCAGTGCTAGCTGGGGCGATGGCTATGGCTACACCTTC. It yields the protein CSASWGDGYGYTF.

This clonotype has just a few counts. This chain links TRBV12-3 or TRBV12-4 with TRBJ2-7; TRBD1 matches 9 bases. Unmatched junction bases numbered 9, after V lost 7 bases and J lost 2 bases. There are 15 residues in the CDR3. The CDR3 nucleotides are TGTGCCAGCACCAGATCCGGGACAGGGACCTACGAGCAGTACTTC. It is translated as CASTRSGTGTYEQYF.

The chain carries TRBV5-4 and TRBJ2-2, with a tentative D call TRBD2 (6 bases). In germline, CDR1 is SGHNT, CDR2 YYREEE (reference sequence). The CDR3 contains 17 residues. V was shortened by 4 bases and J by 2 bases, with 18 bases between the two germline ends. The CDR3 nucleotides read TGTGCCAGCAGCCGAGAATTCTCGGGACTTAACACCGGGGAGCTGTTTTTT. It translates to CASSREFSGLNTGELFF.

The rearrangement joins TRBV12-3 or TRBV12-4 to TRBJ1-1; the D gene is possibly TRBD1 (5 bases). The CDR3 consists of 15 residues. Trimming pared 5 bases from V and 1 base from J, leaving 14 bases between. The CDR3 coding sequence is TGTGCCAGCAGTACCCGGGACTATTCGAACACTGAAGCTTTCTTT. This gives the protein CASSTRDYSNTEAFF.

The chain combines TRBV10-3 with TRBJ1-2, with D unclear. V was shortened by 6 bases and J by 8 bases, with 13 bases between the two germline ends. Germline loops: CDR1 ENHRY, CDR2 SYGVKD. The CDR3 has 12 amino acids. The CDR3 protein is CAISPDLLGYTF. The CDR3 nucleotides read TGTGCCATCAGCCCGGATTTACTAGGCTACACCTTC.

The CDR3 nucleotides read TGTGCCAGCAGTTCCCCCTCCTATCAGCCCCAGCATTTT. This encodes CASSSPSYQPQHF. The chain joins TRBV28 to TRBJ1-5; D remains unclear. CDR1 is MDHEN, CDR2 SYDVKM, per germline. Trimming pared 4 bases from V and 5 bases from J, leaving 9 bases between. The CDR3 sequence is 13 residues long.

As for this clonotype: The junction departs from germline at one end; a sequencing error may be responsible. The gene calls are TRBV18 and TRBJ2-7, with 8 bases that match TRBD1. The CDR3 runs 14 residues. Germline V gives CDR1 KGHSH, CDR2 LQKENI. The CDR3 DNA follows: TGTGCCAGCTCGCCACAGGGGGTCTCCTACGAGCAGTACTTC. The encoded protein is CASSPQGVSYEQYF.

The chain employs TRBV5-6 and TRBJ1-2; weak D call: TRBD1 (6 bases). This CDR3 comprises 12 residues. Trimming removed 0 bases from V and 11 bases from J, with 11 bases in between. CDR1 and CDR2 from the germline V gene are SGHDT and YYEEEE. The CDR3 loop reads CASSLARQDYTF. CDR3 bases: TGTGCCAGCAGCTTGGCCCGACAGGATTACACCTTC.

The J gene is TRBJ1-1, the V gene TRBV12-3 or TRBV12-4; D unresolved. Trimming cost V 1 base and J 6 bases, with 3 bases left between them. The CDR3 has 11 residues. The CDR3 is CASSLVSEAFF. CDR3 coding DNA: TGTGCCAGCAGTTTAGTTTCTGAAGCTTTCTTT.

This clonotype was detected ten times or more. The chain is built from TRBV10-1 and TRBJ1-2; 9 bases match TRBD1. V lost 2 bases, J lost 6 bases, and 4 bases stayed unmatched. This CDR3 region has 14 residues. Germline V gives CDR1 WNHNN, CDR2 SYGVQD (reference sequence). The CDR3 DNA sequence: TGCGCCAGCAGTGAGACCGGGACAGGGAATGGCTACACCTTC. Residues: CASSETGTGNGYTF.

The chain links TRBV29-1 to TRBJ1-2; 7 positions agree with TRBD1. In germline, CDR1 is SQVTM, CDR2 ANQGSEA. Trimming at V came to 4 bases and at J to 2 bases, leaving 10 bases not matched to a gene. CDR3 size: 15 residues. The CDR3 is CSVVGMTGLNYGYTF. In nucleotides, the CDR3 is TGCAGCGTTGTGGGTATGACAGGGCTGAACTATGGCTACACCTTC.

This clonotype was seen only a few times. This chain connects TRBV5-1 to TRBJ2-1; D is undetermined. The CDR3 consists of 11 residues. V lost 4 bases to trimming and J lost 9 bases, with 8 bases between them. Germline V lookup: CDR1 SGHRS, CDR2 YFSETQ. The CDR3 region has the DNA TGCGCCAGCAGCAACAGAGCTGAGCAGTTCTTC. Protein: CASSNRAEQFF.

The J gene is TRBJ1-5, the V gene TRBV5-1; D remains ambiguous. This CDR3 is built from 15 residues. The germline V gene has CDR1 SGHRS and CDR2 YFSETQ. V was shortened by 0 bases and J by 4 bases, with 11 bases between the two germline ends. The chain's CDR3 is CASSLESGRNQPQHF. For the CDR3, the DNA is TGCGCCAGCAGCTTGGAGTCCGGGAGAAATCAGCCCCAGCATTTT.

This chain links TRBV5-6 with TRBJ2-3, with no clear D. With 3 bases removed from V and 2 bases from J, the gap between germline ends came to 7 bases. Looked up from germline, CDR1 is SGHDT and CDR2 is YYEEEE. The CDR3 is 13 amino acids. In DNA, the CDR3 is TGTGCCAGCAGCTACACTTACACAGATACGCAGTATTTT. It specifies CASSYTYTDTQYF.

The table lists this clonotype with a few counts. The chain joins TRBV20-1 to TRBJ1-4; D unresolved. The length of the CDR3 is 14 residues. CDR1 is DFQATT, CDR2 SNEGSKA, per germline (reference sequence). The V and J ends lost 3 bases and 7 bases respectively, with 15 bases between them. CDR3 nucleotide sequence: TGCAGTGCTAGGGTTCGGAGGGTCGGTGAAAAACTGTTTTTT. It encodes CSARVRRVGEKLFF.

The chain recombines TRBV20-1 with TRBJ2-3; perhaps TRBD2 as D (6 bases). Germline values: CDR1 DFQATT, CDR2 SNEGSKA (reference sequence). The length of the CDR3 is 15 residues. Trimming removed 5 bases from V and 5 bases from J, with 20 bases in between. The CDR3 nucleotides read TGCAGTGCTTTCGACCCGGGGAGGCGGGAAGATACGCAGTATTTT. It is translated as CSAFDPGRREDTQYF.

This chain uses TRBV18 with TRBJ2-2; D is unresolved. Trimming removed 2 bases from V and 1 base from J, with 8 bases in between. The CDR3 totals 15 residues. Per the germline V gene, CDR1 is KGHSH and CDR2 is LQKENI. CDR3 coding DNA: TGTGCCAGCTCACCATATAGGGAGAACACCGGGGAGCTGTTTTTT. This gives the protein CASSPYRENTGELFF. Variable domain in full (rest from reference TRBV18 and TRBJ2-2): NAGVMQNPRHLVRRRGQEARLRCSPMKGHSHVYWYRQLPEEGLKFMVYLQKENIIDESGMPKERFSAEFPKEGPSILRIQQVVRGDSAAYFCASSPYRENTGELFFGEGSRLTVL.

The gene calls are TRBV19 and TRBJ2-3, with D perhaps matching TRBD2 (5 bases). The germline V gene has CDR1 LNHDA and CDR2 SQIVND (reference sequence). The CDR3 consists of 14 residues. V was shortened by 6 bases and J by 2 bases, with 12 bases between the two germline ends. CDR3 residues: CASSHPGNTDTQYF. In DNA form, the CDR3 reads TGTGCCAGTAGCCATCCGGGAAACACAGATACGCAGTATTTT.

This clonotype was seen only a few times. This sequence joins TRBV6-5 and TRBJ2-5, with 7 positions matching TRBD1. The germline V gene encodes CDR1 MNHEY and CDR2 SVGAGI. The CDR3 is made up of 15 amino acids. V shed 6 bases and J 2 bases; nucleotides not matched to a gene: 9. CDR3 sequence: CASSRSPTGQETQYF. CDR3 nucleotide sequence: TGTGCCAGCAGCCGCTCCCCGACAGGGCAAGAGACCCAGTACTTC.

This clonotype rates as medium-sized (0.01 to 0.1%). This sequence joins TRBV6-5 and TRBJ1-2; D is perhaps TRBD1 (5 bases). Between the trimmed V and J ends, which lost 6 bases and 0 bases, there was a span of 11 bases. The germline V gene encodes CDR1 MNHEY and CDR2 SVGAGI. This CDR3 is 14 amino acids long. The CDR3 region is CASRGTTANYGYTF. CDR3 bases: TGTGCCAGCAGAGGCACGACAGCTAACTATGGCTACACCTTC.

This clonotype appeared a few times. The chain links TRBV5-6 to TRBJ2-7; D gene uncertain. This CDR3 has 13 amino acids. The germline V gene encodes CDR1 SGHDT and CDR2 YYEEEE. With 0 bases removed from V and 2 bases from J, the gap between germline ends came to 6 bases. Here the CDR3 DNA reads TGTGCCAGCAGCTTGGAAGACCCCTACGAGCAGTACTTC. Translating it yields CASSLEDPYEQYF.

J is TRBJ2-1 and V is TRBV20-1, with D perhaps TRBD1 (6 bases). The V end lost 5 bases, the J end lost 9 bases, and 23 bases lay between the germline ends. The CDR3 sequence is 15 residues long. CDR1 DFQATT and CDR2 SNEGSKA come from the germline V gene (reference sequence). Here the CDR3 reads CSAPEGHRFRSEQFF. CDR3 sequence (DNA): TGCAGTGCTCCAGAGGGACACCGGTTTAGGAGTGAGCAGTTCTTC.